Following are 8 T cell receptor beta chains from one sample sequenced in a study of T cell changes during pregnancy in multiple sclerosis. Clones were read by immunoSEQ multiplex PCR, and TCRdb kept only the in-frame ones, dropping some. Here the sample spans about 40,000 clones, roughly 93% being singletons. Material: PBMCs (not recorded whether the cells were cultured). These receptors were taken from a female donor with multiple sclerosis, enrolled in a pregnancy study.

The chain is built from TRBV6-1 and TRBJ2-2; D remains unclear. V dropped 4 bases and J dropped 6 bases, with 9 bases sitting between them. Germline V lookup: CDR1 MNHNS, CDR2 SASEGT. The CDR3 totals 13 residues. The DNA of the CDR3 is TGTGCCAGCAGTGTTAGTGTGGCCGGGGAGCTGTTTTTT. The encoded protein is CASSVSVAGELFF.

The chain has TRBV10-3 and TRBJ2-2; D is uncertain. The CDR3 length is 14 residues. The ends were cut back, 2 bases at V and 5 bases at J, with 9 bases in the middle. The V gene's germline CDR1 is ENHRY and CDR2 SYGVKD. DNA for the CDR3: TGTGCCATCAGTGAGATGGTGGGAACCGGGGAGCTGTTTTTT. Translated, it gives CAISEMVGTGELFF.

This chain joins TRBV9 and TRBJ2-4; 11 bases are a match to TRBD2. V lost 3 bases, J lost 4 bases, and 3 bases stayed unmatched. Germline V gene data show CDR1 as SGDLS and CDR2 as YYNGEE. The CDR3 sequence is 15 residues long. The CDR3 nucleotides are TGTGCCAGCAGCGAAACTAGCGGGAGAAAAAACATTCAGTACTTC. It is translated as CASSETSGRKNIQYF.

The V call is TRBV27, the J call TRBJ2-3; the D is unclear. The CDR3 loop spans 13 amino acids. V was shortened by 5 bases and J by 2 bases, with 8 bases between the two germline ends. Germline loops: CDR1 MNHEY, CDR2 SMNVEV (reference sequence). CDR3: CASSRTSTDTQYF. The CDR3 region has the DNA TGTGCCAGCAGTCGTACGTCCACAGATACGCAGTATTTT.

This chain links TRBV19 with TRBJ2-2; tentative D call: TRBD2 (6 bases). Germline loops: CDR1 LNHDA, CDR2 SQIVND (reference sequence). The ends were cut back, 7 bases at V and 1 base at J, with 10 bases in the middle. CDR3 length: 14 residues. CDR3 amino acids: CASMGGGNTGELFF. CDR3 nucleotide sequence: TGTGCCAGTATGGGGGGAGGGAACACCGGGGAGCTGTTTTTT.

The rearrangement links TRBV7-2 to TRBJ2-5, with 13 positions matching TRBD2. The J segment lost 5 bases and the V segment lost 4 bases, leaving 4 bases of the junction unmatched. Germline V gene data show CDR1 as SGHTA and CDR2 as FQGNSA. The CDR3 has 15 residues. The DNA of the CDR3 is TGTGCCAGCAGCTCCGGACTAGCGGGAGTGGAGACCCAGTACTTC. Translated, it gives CASSSGLAGVETQYF.

The rearrangement uses TRBV5-4 and TRBJ2-7, with 8 bases aligning to TRBD2. Per germline, CDR1 SGHNT and CDR2 YYREEE (reference sequence). CDR3 length equals 13 residues. The ends lost 1 base at V and 5 bases at J; junction bases unmatched: 2. The CDR3 sequence: CASSLWGLDEQYF. The CDR3 nucleotides are TGTGCCAGCAGCTTGTGGGGACTAGACGAGCAGTACTTC.

The chain links TRBV5-1 to TRBJ2-3; D might be TRBD2 (6 bases). Trimming removed 4 bases from V and 0 bases from J, with 9 bases in between. This CDR3 spans 14 amino acids. Germline assignment: CDR1 SGHRS and CDR2 YFSETQ. Here the CDR3 reads CASSAGKSTDTQYF. The CDR3 nucleotides read TGCGCCAGCAGCGCGGGGAAAAGCACAGATACGCAGTATTTT. Filled out from reference TRBV5-1 and TRBJ2-3, the complete variable domain reads KAGVTQTPRYLIKTRGQQVTLSCSPISGHRSVSWYQQTPGQGLQFLFEYFSETQRNKGNFPGRFSGRQFSNSRSEMNVSTLELGDSALYLCASSAGKSTDTQYFGPGTRLTVL.